This TCR beta chain emerged from a study of T-cell reconstitution after alpha-beta-depleted transplantation in children. Whole-study findings and limits: Reports say that about two months after transplant, the alpha-beta T cells came out of several hundred graft clones that had expanded. TCRbeta diversity was high at day 60 in some patients (a result of surviving recipient T cells and thymic progenitors). Newly produced T cells mostly accounted for T-cell counts and diversity one year post-transplant.

The V gene's germline CDR1 is SGHDN and CDR2 FVKESK. Trimming removed 3 bases at V and 2 bases at J, with 8 bases between. The CDR3 has 13 residues. The TCRbeta library was prepared with unique molecular identifiers. TCRdb independently ran MiXCR on the PCR reads; one entry per CDR3 protein. The data show a few hundred thousand distinct CDR3 sequences, with 15% to 20% seen just once and just under 30% held by the top ten. Points on this clonotype: Its cognate antigen is unknown.

The chain uses TRBV14 and TRBJ2-7; a weak D match, TRBD2 (5 bases). This clonotype was sampled from a boy under two years old who had a stem cell transplant for Wiskott-Aldrich syndrome, so the T cells may come from the graft donor. Sequences were derived from PBMCs, mostly from graft donor cells, sampled 360 days after TCRalphabeta/CD19-depleted stem cell transplant. The DNA for the CDR3 is TGTGCCAGCAGCCAGAGGGAAGCCTACGAGCAGTACTTC. Translated, it gives CASSQREAYEQYF.